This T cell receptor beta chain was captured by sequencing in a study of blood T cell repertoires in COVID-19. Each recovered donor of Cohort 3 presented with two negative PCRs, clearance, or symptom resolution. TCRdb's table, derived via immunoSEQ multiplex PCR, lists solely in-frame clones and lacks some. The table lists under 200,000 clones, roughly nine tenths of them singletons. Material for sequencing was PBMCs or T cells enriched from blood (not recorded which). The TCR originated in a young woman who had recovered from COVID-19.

The CDR3 spells CAISERWVDSGGADGYTF. The CDR3 DNA sequence: TGTGCCATCAGTGAGAGGTGGGTCGACTCAGGGGGCGCGGATGGCTACACCTTC. The V and J genes are TRBV10-3 and TRBJ1-2, with 8 bases identical to TRBD1. The V and J ends lost 2 bases and 6 bases, in that order; junction bases with no gene match: 17. This CDR3 has 18 residues. CDR1 is ENHRY and CDR2 is SYGVKD in the germline V gene.